This note documents a single T cell receptor (beta chain) sequence. Its antigen is not identified. This CDR3 is 17 amino acids long. The J segment lost 1 base and the V segment lost 0 bases, leaving 5 bases of the junction unmatched. Germline CDR1 reads SGHRS; CDR2 reads YFSETQ. The record originates from a study of Graves' ophthalmopathy and Graves' hyperthyroidism. General study points: Ophthalmopathy progression prediction by the model yielded a sensitivity of approximately 68% and a specificity of just over 72%. In blood, most expanded thyroid clonotypes above 0.001 frequency were also detected. Sensitivity reached just under 90% and specificity about 81% for a 13-signature model separating ophthalmopathy from stable hyperthyroidism.

Moderate-to-severe activity, CAS at least 3, NOSPECS at least 4 and duration under 3 months characterized donors with ophthalmopathy. RNA transcripts yielded amplified TCR beta CDR3 regions. First-round RT-PCR with HTBI primers preceded a second-round multiplex PCR. Each CDR3 protein is one row after TCRdb ran MiXCR on the multiplex PCR reads. The table shows hundreds of thousands of distinct CDR3 sequences, with over 40% occurring only once. The chain is built from TRBV5-1 and TRBJ2-7, with 12 bases lining up with TRBD2. The sequenced material came from peripheral blood. This TCR came from an adult man with Graves' ophthalmopathy. CDR3 loop: CASSLGILAGGSYEQYF. CDR3 DNA sequence: TGCGCCAGCAGCTTGGGAATCCTAGCGGGAGGGTCCTACGAGCAGTACTTC.